Each of the 7 T cell receptor beta chains below was sequenced from the same sample in a study of T cell repertoires in cytomegalovirus infection. MiXCR was run by TCRdb on the reads, yielding one entry per CDR3 protein. The sample includes approximately 990,000 distinct CDR3 sequences, approximately 33% of them seen just once. These receptors' targets are unknown. The input for sequencing was cultured CD8+ T cells from PBMCs, taken from culture after CMV antigen stimulation. The receptors were sampled from a human donor in good health (CMV status not recorded). Some clones in this sample may be carry-over from other donors' samples.

The gene calls are TRBV5-1 and TRBJ2-6; no clear D. This CDR3 region has 14 residues. V lost 6 bases to trimming and J lost 3 bases, with 10 bases between them. CDR1 and CDR2 from the germline V gene are SGHRS and YFSETQ. CDR3 region: CASKLGFGANVLTF. In nucleotides, the CDR3 is TGCGCCAGCAAGTTGGGCTTTGGGGCCAACGTCCTGACTTTC.

This rearrangement joins TRBV20-1 to TRBJ2-3; 8 nucleotides match TRBD1. The CDR3 contains 15 residues. V was clipped by 4 bases and J by 2 bases; unmatched bases: 8. Germline V gives CDR1 DFQATT, CDR2 SNEGSKA (reference sequence). The CDR3 reads CSATQSGQATDTQYF. The CDR3, as DNA: TGCAGTGCTACGCAATCGGGACAGGCCACAGATACGCAGTATTTT.

The gene calls are TRBV5-4 and TRBJ2-7; D not resolved. V was cut by 1 base and J by 2 bases, with 10 bases left in between. The CDR3 length is 14 residues. The V gene's germline CDR1 is SGHNT and CDR2 YYREEE (reference sequence). This CDR3 reads CASSLSRGPYEQYF. The CDR3 DNA reads as TGTGCCAGCAGCTTGTCCAGAGGTCCCTACGAGCAGTACTTC.

This clonotype has more than one count but fewer than ten. The chain is built from TRBV27 and TRBJ1-1; no firm D call. V dropped 0 bases and J dropped 0 bases, with 8 bases sitting between them. The CDR3 has 15 residues. The germline V gene encodes CDR1 MNHEY and CDR2 SMNVEV (reference sequence). CDR3 sequence reads: CASSLSYGLNTEAFF. Written as DNA, the CDR3 is TGTGCCAGCAGTTTATCTTACGGATTGAACACTGAAGCTTTCTTT.

This clonotype has a handful of counts. J is TRBJ1-5 and V is TRBV3-1; D remains ambiguous. V was shortened by 2 bases and J by 0 bases, with 8 bases between the two germline ends. The CDR3 length is 15 residues. Germline loops: CDR1 LGHDT, CDR2 YNNKEL (reference sequence). CDR3 region: CASSQYAGSNQPQHF. The CDR3 region has the DNA TGTGCCAGCAGCCAATATGCCGGTAGCAATCAGCCCCAGCATTTT.

This clonotype appeared a few times. J is TRBJ1-5 and V is TRBV12-3 or TRBV12-4, with 9 bases matching TRBD1. This CDR3 has 16 residues. After removal of 4 bases from V and 0 bases from J, the junction contained 4 bases not matched to a gene. The DNA for the CDR3 is TGTGCCAGCAGTTCCCGGACAGGGGATAGCAATCAGCCCCAGCATTTT. Its protein is CASSSRTGDSNQPQHF.

The chain has TRBV9 and TRBJ1-1, with 7 bases lining up with TRBD1. V lost 3 bases to trimming and J lost 11 bases; unmatched junction nucleotides: 7. CDR3 length: 12 residues. From germline, CDR1 is SGDLS and CDR2 YYNGEE. The CDR3 DNA follows: TGTGCCAGCAGCGCTGGAGACAGGGAGGCTTTCTTT. Residues: CASSAGDREAFF.